The present TCR beta chain was sequenced within a study of cytotoxic CD8 clonotypes in ibrutinib-treated CLL. Of note for this clone: Its antigen is not known.

The study, taken as a whole, reports: Shared public clonotypes were rare, and on treatment they either got smaller or stayed the same. Baseline levels were approached again at progression, after clonality had risen at ibrutinib response.

Depth targeted 1 in 200,000 to 1 in 1 million T cells, averaging approximately 9.3x coverage per clonotype. This table comes from immunoSEQ multiplex PCR, and its TCRdb copy is limited to in-frame clones, with some not included. The sample lists approximately 100,000 clones; roughly 57% were seen once. This CDR3 comprises 12 residues. From germline, CDR1 is KGHSH and CDR2 LQKENI. V was clipped by 6 bases and J by 8 bases, with 13 bases between them. The sequence derives from a human donor with chronic lymphocytic leukemia. V is TRBV18 and J is TRBJ1-2; no reliable D call. The sequencing here drew on PBMCs, taken after 24 months of ibrutinib treatment. DNA for the CDR3: TGTGCCAGCTCCGAGATGATGAGGGGCTACACCTTC. Translating gives CASSEMMRGYTF.